These T cell receptor beta chains were read from a single sample in a study of T cell changes during pregnancy in multiple sclerosis. The assay was immunoSEQ multiplex PCR, and TCRdb's table has in-frame clones only and misses some. The repertoire holds about 64,000 clones, with approximately 91% as singletons. The sequencing used peripheral blood, collected in the second trimester of pregnancy. The receptors were sampled from a female donor with multiple sclerosis, enrolled in a pregnancy study. The CDR3 runs from the conserved cysteine through the conserved F or W. A D gene is named only where the DNA matches it firmly. Expanded clones get a size class; other rows say once, few or many, or leave the size out.

TRBV7-2	-	-	TRBJ2-1	CASSLGAGLYNEQFF	TGTGCCAGCAGCTTAGGGGCAGGGTTATACAATGAGCAGTTCTTC
TRBV6-5	TRBD1	-	TRBJ2-7	CASSYRTGVYEQYF	TGTGCCAGCAGTTACAGGACAGGGGTCTACGAGCAGTACTTC
TRBV28	TRBD1	-	TRBJ1-2	CASRFTGVRGYTF	TGTGCCAGCAGGTTCACAGGGGTACGTGGCTACACCTTC
TRBV10-1	-	-	TRBJ1-1	CASSESRYTEAFF	TGCGCCAGCAGTGAGTCCCGGTACACTGAAGCTTTCTTT
TRBV5-1	TRBD1	-	TRBJ1-6	CASSSSTGVGSPLHF	TGCGCCAGCAGCTCCTCAACAGGGGTAGGATCACCCCTCCACTTT
TRBV7-2	TRBD2	-	TRBJ2-3	CALAGVVGDTQYF	TGTGCCCTAGCGGGGGTAGTAGGGGATACGCAGTATTTT
TRBV7-2	TRBD1	-	TRBJ1-5	CASSLRGGARGDQPQHF	TGTGCCAGCAGCTTAAGGGGTGGGGCCAGGGGGGATCAGCCCCAGCATTTT
TRBV15	TRBD2	-	TRBJ2-7	CATSSGGDGYEQYF	TGTGCCACCAGCAGTGGGGGGGACGGCTACGAGCAGTACTTC
TRBV11-2	-	-	TRBJ1-1	CASSLLIEPYTEAFF	TGTGCCAGCAGCTTATTAATAGAACCATACACTGAAGCTTTCTTT
TRBV11-3	TRBD1	-	TRBJ1-1	CASSQGGREAFF	TGTGCCAGCAGTCAGGGGGGCCGAGAAGCTTTCTTT
TRBV10-3	TRBD1	-	TRBJ1-2	CAISDRQGGGYTF	TGTGCCATCAGTGATCGACAGGGGGGTGGCTACACCTTC
TRBV5-5	-	-	TRBJ1-6	CASSLLATLGTPLHF	TGTGCCAGCAGCTTACTAGCCACCCTAGGTACACCCCTCCACTTT
TRBV5-1	TRBD2	-	TRBJ2-2	CASSATSGTGELFF	TGCGCCAGCAGCGCAACTAGCGGTACCGGGGAGCTGTTTTTT
TRBV11-2	TRBD1	-	TRBJ1-2	CASSSVGTGSDYGYTF	TGTGCCAGCAGCTCAGTCGGGACAGGTTCGGACTATGGCTACACCTTC
TRBV15	TRBD1	-	TRBJ1-6	CATSRQDRGYNSPLHF	TGTGCCACCAGCAGACAGGACAGGGGCTATAATTCACCCCTCCACTTT
TRBV5-1	-	-	TRBJ1-1	CASSLNSGPTEAFF	TGCGCCAGCAGCTTGAATTCAGGCCCCACCGAAGCTTTCTTT
TRBV13	-	few	TRBJ1-2	CASSLGPHGDGYTF	TGTGCCAGCAGCTTAGGGCCCCACGGGGATGGGTACACCTTC
TRBV5-4	-	-	TRBJ1-1	CASSSEPTGRTEAFF	TGTGCCAGCAGCTCAGAACCTACAGGGCGCACTGAAGCTTTCTTT
TRBV7-9	TRBD2	-	TRBJ2-1	CASSTGTSGGARPYNEQFF	TGTGCCAGCAGCACAGGGACTAGCGGGGGGGCCCGCCCCTACAATGAGCAGTTCTTC
TRBV4-3	-	-	TRBJ2-1	CASSQDIMIGRNTHNEQFF	TGCGCCAGCAGCCAAGATATTATGATCGGCAGGAATACACACAATGAGCAGTTCTTC
TRBV19	TRBD2	-	TRBJ2-7	CASSIVAGVSYEQYF	TGTGCCAGTAGTATAGTAGCGGGGGTATCCTACGAGCAGTACTTC
TRBV19	TRBD1	-	TRBJ2-7	CASSNRDRVEQYF	TGTGCCAGTAGTAACCGGGACAGGGTCGAGCAGTACTTC
TRBV5-1	-	-	TRBJ2-7	CASSLVAGSGEDYEQYF	TGCGCCAGCAGCTTGGTCGCGGGCAGCGGTGAGGACTACGAGCAGTACTTC
TRBV9	-	once	TRBJ1-1	CASSLTPGKKTEAFF	TGTGCCAGCAGCCTCACTCCAGGGAAGAAGACTGAAGCTTTCTTT
TRBV20-1	-	-	TRBJ2-7	CSADTDTLILF	TGCAGTGCTGATACAGACACACTGATTCTCTTC
TRBV11-1	-	-	TRBJ1-3	CASSSQTGNTIYF	TGTGCCAGCAGCTCGCAGACTGGAAACACCATATATTTT
TRBV4-1	-	-	TRBJ2-7	CASSQDELVYEQYF	TGCGCCAGCAGCCAAGATGAACTAGTCTACGAGCAGTACTTC
TRBV6-6	TRBD1	-	TRBJ2-2	CASIYRGSAGELFF	TGTGCCAGCATCTACAGGGGGTCGGCCGGGGAGCTGTTTTTT
TRBV10-3	TRBD1	-	TRBJ1-1	CAISETGADTEAFF	TGTGCCATCAGTGAGACAGGGGCAGACACTGAAGCTTTCTTT
TRBV30	-	-	TRBJ1-6	CAWDRSNSPLHF	TGTGCCTGGGACAGGTCGAATTCACCCCTCCACTTT
TRBV4-1	TRBD1	-	TRBJ1-2	CASSRGQGQRYGYTF	TGCGCCAGCAGCCGGGGACAGGGCCAACGCTATGGCTACACCTTC
TRBV5-4	-	-	TRBJ2-7	CASSPPGTRSHEQYF	TGTGCCAGCAGCCCGCCCGGGACAAGGTCCCACGAGCAGTACTTC